This entry lists 24 T cell receptor beta chains sequenced from one sample in a study of identical twins. TCRdb reprocessed the 5' RACE reads via MiXCR and lists one record per CDR3 protein. This sample yields 650,000 to 750,000 distinct CDR3 sequences, of which around 20% are seen a single time; about 4.5% belongs to the top ten. The same data also contributed to another study, on T cells expressing NK-cell markers.

Material for sequencing was PBMCs. These receptor sequences come from a woman aged 18-35 years in good health.

This clonotype has more than one count but fewer than ten. The chain uses TRBV20-1 and TRBJ2-1; D could derive from TRBD1 or TRBD2 (7 bases each). The germline V and J ends were trimmed by 2 bases and 1 base, with 9 bases remaining between them. Germline values: CDR1 DFQATT, CDR2 SNEGSKA (reference sequence). The CDR3 extends over 14 amino acids. CDR3 coding DNA: TGCAGTGCTAGACAGGGGGGGTCCTACAATGAGCAGTTCTTC. This encodes CSARQGGSYNEQFF.

There are a few counts of this clonotype. V and J are TRBV7-6 and TRBJ2-7, with TRBD1 identical over 9 bases. J lost 5 bases, V lost 4 bases, and 3 bases had no gene match. Germline assignment: CDR1 SGHVS and CDR2 FNYEAQ. This CDR3 has 13 residues. CDR3 DNA sequence: TGTGCCAGCAGCTGGGACAGGGACAACGAGCAGTACTTC. It translates to CASSWDRDNEQYF.

V and J are TRBV7-6 and TRBJ1-1, with D uncertain. The CDR3 spans 13 residues. Germline V lookup: CDR1 SGHVS, CDR2 FNYEAQ. Deletions cut 10 bases from V and 2 bases from J, with 14 bases between. DNA for the CDR3: TGTGCCACGGCCGACCGGGTCAACACTGAAGCTTTCTTT. Its translation is CATADRVNTEAFF.

The chain combines TRBV5-1 with TRBJ2-1, with TRBD2 matching over 7 bases. Looked up from germline, CDR1 is SGHRS and CDR2 is YFSETQ. V lost 2 bases to trimming and J lost 4 bases; unmatched junction nucleotides: 12. This CDR3 has 17 amino acids. CDR3: CASSFLQGAGLYNEQFF. As DNA, the CDR3 is TGCGCCAGCAGCTTTCTGCAAGGAGCGGGGTTATACAATGAGCAGTTCTTC. The full variable domain, rest sourced from reference TRBV5-1 and TRBJ2-1, is KAGVTQTPRYLIKTRGQQVTLSCSPISGHRSVSWYQQTPGQGLQFLFEYFSETQRNKGNFPGRFSGRQFSNSRSEMNVSTLELGDSALYLCASSFLQGAGLYNEQFFGPGTRLTVL.

The chain combines TRBV5-1 with TRBJ2-1, with D possibly matching TRBD2 (5 bases). The CDR3 consists of 13 residues. Germline lookup yields CDR1 SGHRS and CDR2 YFSETQ. Deletions cut 7 bases from V and 7 bases from J, with 15 bases between. CDR3 coding DNA: TGCGCCAGCGGACTTCCTATGTCTAATGAGCAGTTCTTC. It is translated as CASGLPMSNEQFF.

This rearrangement joins TRBV3-1 to TRBJ2-1; D ambiguous. Trimming cost V 0 bases and J 1 base, with 7 bases left between them. This CDR3 comprises 15 residues. In germline, CDR1 is LGHDT, CDR2 YNNKEL (reference sequence). The CDR3 loop reads CASSQDTDSYNEQFF. The CDR3 nucleotides are TGTGCCAGCAGCCAAGATACAGATTCCTACAATGAGCAGTTCTTC.

The J gene is TRBJ2-3, the V gene TRBV5-1; TRBD2 aligns across 13 bases. Per germline, CDR1 SGHRS and CDR2 YFSETQ. This CDR3 region has 17 residues. V was clipped by 4 bases and J by 2 bases; unmatched bases: 7. The CDR3 region is CASSARLAGGLTDTQYF. In DNA, the CDR3 is TGCGCCAGCAGCGCACGACTAGCGGGGGGACTCACAGATACGCAGTATTTT.

This clonotype occurred a few times. The V gene is TRBV20-1, the J gene TRBJ1-1; 7 nucleotides line up with TRBD1. The germline CDR1 and CDR2 sequences are DFQATT and SNEGSKA (reference sequence). The CDR3 runs to 15 residues. V gave up 5 bases and J gave up 5 bases; unmatched junction bases: 14. CDR3 DNA sequence: TGCAGTGCTGTGCCCCAAGACAGGGTGTGGACTGAAGCTTTCTTT. Its translation is CSAVPQDRVWTEAFF.

This clonotype turned up a few times. This chain connects TRBV7-9 to TRBJ1-3; D not resolved. CDR3 size: 17 residues. The V and J ends lost 1 base and 0 bases respectively, with 13 bases between them. The germline CDR1 and CDR2 sequences are SEHNR and FQNEAQ (reference sequence). The CDR3 sequence: CASSLGIQGLSGNTIYF. The DNA of the CDR3 is TGTGCCAGCAGCTTAGGCATACAAGGTCTCTCTGGAAACACCATATATTTT.

This clonotype has more than one count but fewer than ten. The CDR3 region has the DNA TGTGCCTGGACCGAGTTTAACTATGGCTACACCTTC. This gives the protein CAWTEFNYGYTF. V and J are TRBV30 and TRBJ1-2; D is unclear. The CDR3 has 12 amino acids. V was cut by 4 bases and J by 1 base, with 7 bases left in between. CDR1 is GTSNPN, CDR2 SVGIG, per germline (reference sequence).

This chain links TRBV20-1 with TRBJ2-7, with 13 nucleotides matching TRBD2. The CDR3 has 14 amino acids. V dropped 6 bases and J dropped 5; count of bases not matched to a gene: 7. Germline CDR1 is DFQATT and CDR2 is SNEGSKA (reference sequence). The CDR3 bases are TGCAGTGCGGGAGGACTAGCGGGGGTGAACGAGCAGTACTTC. It is translated as CSAGGLAGVNEQYF.

This clonotype has only a few counts. This sequence joins TRBV20-1 and TRBJ2-3; 11 bases are a match to TRBD2. Looked up from germline, CDR1 is DFQATT and CDR2 is SNEGSKA (reference sequence). This CDR3 has 14 residues. V lost 4 bases to trimming and J lost 3 bases; unmatched junction nucleotides: 3. The CDR3 region is CSANSGGATDTQYF. The CDR3 DNA sequence: TGCAGTGCTAATAGCGGGGGGGCGACAGATACGCAGTATTTT.

This clonotype occurred once. V is TRBV7-2 and J is TRBJ2-5, with D uncertain. This CDR3 region has 14 residues. The V end was cut by 5 bases, the J end by 4 bases, with 14 bases between. Looked up from germline, CDR1 is SGHTA and CDR2 is FQGNSA. The chain's CDR3 is CASSLGWGLETQYF. Written as DNA, the CDR3 is TGTGCCAGCAGCCTGGGATGGGGTTTAGAGACCCAGTACTTC.

This clonotype was seen repeatedly, ten times or more. The chain couples TRBV29-1 to TRBJ1-2, with TRBD1 matching over 8 bases. CDR3 size: 16 residues. Losses at the gene ends were 5 bases for V and 5 bases for J; bases not matched to a gene: 16. Looked up from germline, CDR1 is SQVTM and CDR2 is ANQGSEA. The CDR3 DNA follows: TGCAGCGTTCCCGGGACAGGCGGCCACGGGGCTTATGGCTACACCTTC. It encodes CSVPGTGGHGAYGYTF. The full variable domain, in which reference TRBV29-1 and TRBJ1-2 provide the parts outside the CDR3, is SAVISQKPSRDICQRGTSLTIQCQVDSQVTMMFWYRQQPGQSLTLIATANQGSEATYESGFVIDKFPISRPNLTFSTLTVSNMSPEDSSIYLCSVPGTGGHGAYGYTFGSGTRLTVV.

The chain is built from TRBV28 and TRBJ2-4; TRBD1 is a possible D gene (6 bases). This CDR3 is 14 amino acids long. V lost 7 bases and J lost 1, with 11 bases in between. Germline lookup yields CDR1 MDHEN and CDR2 SYDVKM. The CDR3: CASISGDAKNIQYF. As DNA, the CDR3 is TGTGCCAGCATATCAGGGGACGCCAAAAACATTCAGTACTTC.

The chain recombines TRBV4-3 with TRBJ2-7; 9 bases match TRBD1. CDR1 LGHNA and CDR2 YSLEER come from the germline V gene. The CDR3 totals 17 residues. J gave up 0 bases and V 0 bases, and 6 bases lay outside the gene matches. The CDR3 coding sequence is TGCGCCAGCAGCCAAGAGGCTGGGACAGGGTTCTCCTACGAGCAGTACTTC. This translates into CASSQEAGTGFSYEQYF.

V is TRBV9 and J is TRBJ2-1; TRBD1 matches 9 bases. CDR3 length: 14 amino acids. Germline values: CDR1 SGDLS, CDR2 YYNGEE. V was pared by 0 bases and J by 8 bases, with 3 bases of the junction left unmatched. The CDR3 here is CASSVVDRGYEQFF. As DNA, the CDR3 is TGTGCCAGCAGCGTAGTGGACAGGGGTTATGAGCAGTTCTTC.

The rearrangement joins TRBV27 to TRBJ2-7; no clear D gene. The CDR3 sequence is 14 residues long. V was shortened by 0 bases and J by 3 bases, with 9 bases between the two germline ends. Per the germline V gene, CDR1 is MNHEY and CDR2 is SMNVEV (reference sequence). CDR3 in amino acids: CASSLSRRSYEQYF. Written as DNA, the CDR3 is TGTGCCAGCAGTTTATCCCGACGGAGCTACGAGCAGTACTTC.

This clonotype was found a few times. The rearrangement joins TRBV9 to TRBJ1-4; tentative D call: TRBD1 (5 bases). Trimming left V 4 bases short and J 5 bases short, with 15 bases between. There are 15 residues in the CDR3. The germline V gene encodes CDR1 SGDLS and CDR2 YYNGEE. The CDR3 nucleotides are TGTGCCAGCAGCTTTACCGGGACTAAAAATGAAAAACTGTTTTTT. Translation: CASSFTGTKNEKLFF.

This clonotype was counted ten times or more. CDR3 sequence (DNA): TGTGCCAGCAGCCCTAGTAGCGGGAGGGCCAACACCGGGGAGCTGTTTTTT. Translating gives CASSPSSGRANTGELFF. The V call is TRBV7-8, the J call TRBJ2-2, with TRBD2 identical over 11 bases. CDR1 and CDR2 from the germline V gene are SGHVS and FQNEAQ. The CDR3 has 17 residues. V was clipped by 5 bases and J by 2 bases; unmatched bases: 7.

This clonotype was counted many times. The chain uses TRBV4-2 and TRBJ1-1; 9 bases line up with TRBD1. There are 14 residues in the CDR3. The V gene's germline CDR1 is LGHNA and CDR2 YNFKEQ. Trimming cost V 3 bases and J 3 bases; bases outside gene matches: 2. CDR3 in amino acids: CASSQGQGYTEAFF. CDR3 DNA sequence: TGTGCCAGCAGCCAGGGACAGGGCTACACTGAAGCTTTCTTT.

This chain joins TRBV7-9 and TRBJ2-5, with D perhaps being TRBD1 or TRBD2 (5 bases each). Per germline, CDR1 SEHNR and CDR2 FQNEAQ (reference sequence). The CDR3 totals 15 residues. V dropped 5 bases and J dropped 5 bases, with 18 bases sitting between them. The chain's CDR3 is CASSLRRESGETQYF. CDR3 nucleotide sequence: TGTGCCAGCAGCCTGCGCAGGGAGAGTGGGGAGACCCAGTACTTC.

This clonotype was observed at least ten times. An end of the junction differs from the germline gene, which may be a read error. This chain uses TRBV9 with TRBJ2-1, with a tentative D call TRBD1 (6 bases). Germline lookup yields CDR1 SGDLS and CDR2 YYNGEE. The CDR3 has 12 amino acids. CDR3 nucleotide sequence: TGTGCCAGTAGTGCCCGGGACAACGAGCAGTTCTTC. The encoded protein is CASSARDNEQFF.

This clonotype was recorded a few times. CDR3 DNA: TGCGCCAGCAGCTCCCGTAGGCAGAAAGAAGAGACCCAGTACTTC. Translated, it gives CASSSRRQKEETQYF. This rearrangement joins TRBV5-1 to TRBJ2-5, with no clear D. CDR3 size: 15 residues. V was cut by 3 bases and J by 3 bases, with 15 bases left in between. The V gene's germline CDR1 is SGHRS and CDR2 YFSETQ. The full variable domain, completed using reference TRBV5-1 and TRBJ2-5, is KAGVTQTPRYLIKTRGQQVTLSCSPISGHRSVSWYQQTPGQGLQFLFEYFSETQRNKGNFPGRFSGRQFSNSRSEMNVSTLELGDSALYLCASSSRRQKEETQYFGPGTRLLVL.